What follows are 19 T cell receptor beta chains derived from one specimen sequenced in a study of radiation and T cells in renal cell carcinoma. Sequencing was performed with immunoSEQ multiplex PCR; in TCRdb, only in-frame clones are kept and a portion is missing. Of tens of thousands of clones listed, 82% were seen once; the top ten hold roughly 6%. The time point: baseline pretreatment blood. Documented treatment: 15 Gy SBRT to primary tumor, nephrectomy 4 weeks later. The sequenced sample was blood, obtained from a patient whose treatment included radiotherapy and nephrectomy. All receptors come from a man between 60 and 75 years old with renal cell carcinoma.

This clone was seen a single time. The DNA of the CDR3 is TGTGCCACGCGGCTCGAGGGGAGATCGTACTATGGCTACACCTTC. It translates to CATRLEGRSYYGYTF. The chain employs TRBV6-5 and TRBJ1-2; D possibly corresponds to TRBD1 (5 bases). The CDR3 is 15 amino acids. Germline V lookup: CDR1 MNHEY, CDR2 SVGAGI. Trimming took 10 bases from V and 3 from J, leaving 21 bases between them.

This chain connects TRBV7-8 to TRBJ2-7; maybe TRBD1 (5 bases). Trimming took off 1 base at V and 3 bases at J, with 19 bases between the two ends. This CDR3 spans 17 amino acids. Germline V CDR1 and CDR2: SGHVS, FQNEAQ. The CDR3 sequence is CASSLGVGAKAGYEQYF. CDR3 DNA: TGTGCCAGCAGCTTAGGGGTTGGGGCGAAAGCTGGCTACGAGCAGTACTTC.

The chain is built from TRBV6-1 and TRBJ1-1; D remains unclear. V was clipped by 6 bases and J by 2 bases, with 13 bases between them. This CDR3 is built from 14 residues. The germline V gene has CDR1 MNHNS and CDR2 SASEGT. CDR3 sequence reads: CASRPTKANTEAFF. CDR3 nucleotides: TGTGCCAGCAGGCCCACGAAGGCTAACACTGAAGCTTTCTTT.

Written as DNA, the CDR3 is TGTGCCAGCAGCGCGGACACCGGCAGCTACGAGCAGTACTTC. This translates into CASSADTGSYEQYF. This sequence joins TRBV7-2 and TRBJ2-7; D possibly corresponds to TRBD1 (5 bases). In germline, CDR1 is SGHTA, CDR2 FQGNSA. The CDR3 sequence is 14 residues long. The ends were cut back, 5 bases at V and 3 bases at J, with 14 bases in the middle.

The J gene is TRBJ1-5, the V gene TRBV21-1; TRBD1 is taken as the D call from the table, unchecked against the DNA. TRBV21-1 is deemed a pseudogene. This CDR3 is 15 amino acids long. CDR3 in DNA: TGTGCCAGCAGCGACCGGGACACCCGCAATCAGCCCCAGCATTTT. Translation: CASSDRDTRNQPQHF.

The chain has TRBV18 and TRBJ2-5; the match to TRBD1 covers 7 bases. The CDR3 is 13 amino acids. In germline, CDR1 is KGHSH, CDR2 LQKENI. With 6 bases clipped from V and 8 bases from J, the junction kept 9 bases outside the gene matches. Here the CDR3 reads CASSDRQEGTQYF. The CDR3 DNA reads TGTGCCAGCTCGGACAGGCAAGAAGGAACCCAGTACTTC. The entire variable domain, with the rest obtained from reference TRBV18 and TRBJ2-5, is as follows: NAGVMQNPRHLVRRRGQEARLRCSPMKGHSHVYWYRQLPEEGLKFMVYLQKENIIDESGMPKERFSAEFPKEGPSILRIQQVVRGDSAAYFCASSDRQEGTQYFGPGTRLLVL.

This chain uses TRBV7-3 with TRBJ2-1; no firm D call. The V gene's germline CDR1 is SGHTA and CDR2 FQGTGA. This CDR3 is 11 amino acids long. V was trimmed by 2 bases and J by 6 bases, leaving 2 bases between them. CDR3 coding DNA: TGTGCCAGCAGCTTATCCAATGAGCAGTTCTTC. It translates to CASSLSNEQFF. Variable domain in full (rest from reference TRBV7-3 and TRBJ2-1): GAGVSQTPSNKVTEKGKYVELRCDPISGHTALYWYRQSLGQGPEFLIYFQGTGAADDSGLPNDRFFAVRPEGSVSTLKIQRTERGDSAVYLCASSLSNEQFFGPGTRLTVL.

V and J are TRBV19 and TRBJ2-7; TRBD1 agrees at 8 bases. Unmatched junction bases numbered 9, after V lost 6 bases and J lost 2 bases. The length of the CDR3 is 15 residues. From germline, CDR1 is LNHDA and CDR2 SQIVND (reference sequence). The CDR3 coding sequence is TGTGCCAGTAGACCTGAAGGACAGGGCACCTACGAGCAGTACTTC. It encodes CASRPEGQGTYEQYF.

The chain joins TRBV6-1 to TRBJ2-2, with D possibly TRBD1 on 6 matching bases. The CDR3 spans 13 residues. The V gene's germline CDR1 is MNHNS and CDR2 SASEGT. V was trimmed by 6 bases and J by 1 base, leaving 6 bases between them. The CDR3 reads CASRQGNTGELFF. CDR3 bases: TGTGCCAGCAGACAGGGGAACACCGGGGAGCTGTTTTTT.

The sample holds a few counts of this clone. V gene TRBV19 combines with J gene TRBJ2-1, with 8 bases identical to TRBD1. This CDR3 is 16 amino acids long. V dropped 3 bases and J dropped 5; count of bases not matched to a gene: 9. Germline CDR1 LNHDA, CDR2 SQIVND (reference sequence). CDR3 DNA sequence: TGTGCCAGTAGTATGGTCCCGGGACAGGCCGACAATGAGCAGTTCTTC. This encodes CASSMVPGQADNEQFF.

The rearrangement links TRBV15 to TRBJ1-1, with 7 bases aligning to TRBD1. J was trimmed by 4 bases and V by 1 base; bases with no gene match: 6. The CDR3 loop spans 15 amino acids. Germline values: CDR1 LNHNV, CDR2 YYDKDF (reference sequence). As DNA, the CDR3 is TGTGCCACCAGCAGAGGGGCAGGGGGTGGCACTGAAGCTTTCTTT. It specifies CATSRGAGGGTEAFF.

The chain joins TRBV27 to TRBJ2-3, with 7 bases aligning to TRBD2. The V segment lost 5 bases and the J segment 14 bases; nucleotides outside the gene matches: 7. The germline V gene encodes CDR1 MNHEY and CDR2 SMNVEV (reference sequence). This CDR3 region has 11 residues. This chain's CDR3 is CASSLGLERYF. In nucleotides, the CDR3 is TGTGCCAGCAGTCTAGGACTAGAACGGTATTTT.

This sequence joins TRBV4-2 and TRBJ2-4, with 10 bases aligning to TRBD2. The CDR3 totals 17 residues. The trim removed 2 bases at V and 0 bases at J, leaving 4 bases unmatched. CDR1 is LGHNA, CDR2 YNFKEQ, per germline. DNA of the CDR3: TGTGCCAGCAGCCAAAGGACTAGCGGATTAGCCAAAAACATTCAGTACTTC. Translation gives CASSQRTSGLAKNIQYF.

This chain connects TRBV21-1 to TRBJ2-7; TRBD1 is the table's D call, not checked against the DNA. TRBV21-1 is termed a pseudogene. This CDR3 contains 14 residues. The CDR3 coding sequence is TGTGCCAGCAGCAAAGCGCACAGTACCTACGAGCAGTACTTC. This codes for CASSKAHSTYEQYF.

CDR3 amino acids: CASRPTGYRAMDYGYTF. In nucleotides, the CDR3 is TGTGCCAGCAGACCTACAGGGTACCGGGCGATGGACTATGGCTACACCTTC. The chain employs TRBV28 and TRBJ1-2; weak D call: TRBD1 (6 bases). CDR1 and CDR2 (germline): MDHEN, SYDVKM. The CDR3 loop spans 17 amino acids. Trimming removed 6 bases from V and 3 bases from J, with 23 bases in between.

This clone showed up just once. CDR3 sequence (DNA): TGTGCCAGTAGTGTCCAAGGGACAGGGTCGAACTATGGCTACACCTTC. Its protein is CASSVQGTGSNYGYTF. This rearrangement joins TRBV19 to TRBJ1-2, with 9 bases identical to TRBD1. After removal of 5 bases from V and 2 bases from J, the junction contained 9 bases not matched to a gene. The CDR3 consists of 16 residues. Germline CDR1 and CDR2: LNHDA and SQIVND (reference sequence).

The DNA for the CDR3 is TGTGCCAGCAGCTTAGAGAAGGGGGGACCGAACACCGGGGAGCTGTTTTTT. This encodes CASSLEKGGPNTGELFF. The chain employs TRBV7-9 and TRBJ2-2; D is perhaps TRBD1 or TRBD2 (6 bases each). Germline V gene lookup returns CDR1 SEHNR and CDR2 FQNEAQ (reference sequence). The CDR3 contains 17 residues. V was cut by 1 base and J by 0 bases, with 12 bases left in between. The whole variable domain, remainder taken from reference TRBV7-9 and TRBJ2-2, is DTGVSQNPRHKITKRGQNVTFRCDPISEHNRLYWYRQTLGQGPEFLTYFQNEAQLEKSRLLSDRFSAERPKGSFSTLEIQRTEQGDSAMYLCASSLEKGGPNTGELFFGEGSRLTVL.

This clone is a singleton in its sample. CDR3 amino acids: CASSRTGGRGYTF. Here the CDR3 DNA reads TGTGCCAGCAGCCGTACAGGGGGAAGGGGCTACACCTTC. This chain links TRBV6-1 with TRBJ1-2; TRBD1 matches at 8 bases. The germline gives CDR1 MNHNS, CDR2 SASEGT. CDR3 length: 13 amino acids. Losses at the gene ends were 6 bases for V and 8 bases for J; bases not matched to a gene: 8.

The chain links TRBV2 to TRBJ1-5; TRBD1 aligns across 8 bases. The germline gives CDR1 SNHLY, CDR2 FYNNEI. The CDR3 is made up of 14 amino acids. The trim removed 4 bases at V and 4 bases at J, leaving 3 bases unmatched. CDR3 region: CASSATGGNQPQHF. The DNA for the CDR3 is TGTGCCAGCAGTGCTACAGGGGGAAATCAGCCCCAGCATTTT.